This T cell receptor (beta chain) is drawn from a study of molecular identifiers for immune sequencing clone quantification. Points from the study as a whole: Same-barcode identical TCR molecules could make highly expanded clones look smaller than they are. In naive cells, clones above 20 RNA copies held under 1% of molecules, whereas in effector cells they held over 97%.

TCRdb re-derived calls from the PCR reads in MiXCR, one entry per CDR3 protein. The profile shows approximately 54,000 distinct CDR3 sequences, roughly 24% of them singletons. CDR3 length: 13 amino acids. Germline assignment: CDR1 MNHEY and CDR2 SVGAGI. V was cut by 4 bases and J by 6 bases, with 12 bases left in between. This clonotype was seen at least ten times. No antigen is known for it. V gene TRBV6-5 combines with J gene TRBJ1-1; D is possibly TRBD1 (5 bases). Specimen: naive CD8+ T cells from blood, with Jurkat cell RNA spiked in. Subset described: FACS-sorted CD8+CD4-CCR7+CD45RA+ naive T cells. The clonotype was recovered from a human donor in good health. Some libraries in this study had Jurkat cell RNA spiked in. Written as DNA, the CDR3 is TGTGCCAGCAGTTTCGGGGGGAAGGCTGAAGCTTTCTTT. It is translated as CASSFGGKAEAFF.